One sample yielded the 8 T cell receptor beta chains listed below, sequenced in a study of blood T cell repertoires in COVID-19. This table comes from immunoSEQ multiplex PCR, and its TCRdb copy is limited to in-frame clones, with some not included. This sample carries around 11,000 clones, around 78% of them seen once, and the ten largest clones take about 13%. Sequencing used peripheral blood. Every receptor here comes from a human donor in a cohort sampled during active COVID-19.

The gene calls are TRBV24-1 and TRBJ2-2; D call uncertain. The V and J ends lost 9 bases and 5 bases respectively, with 9 bases between them. This CDR3 has 12 residues. Germline CDR1 is KGHDR and CDR2 is SFDVKD. The CDR3 DNA follows: TGTGCCACCGCGAGTCGTACCGGGGAGCTGTTTTTT. It translates to CATASRTGELFF.

The V gene is TRBV18, the J gene TRBJ1-2; the D gene is possibly TRBD1 (6 bases). From germline, CDR1 is KGHSH and CDR2 LQKENI. V lost 2 bases and J lost 7, with 11 bases in between. The CDR3 covers 13 residues. In DNA form, the CDR3 reads TGTGCCAGCTCACCAGGGACATTCACTGGCTACACCTTC. Protein product: CASSPGTFTGYTF.

CDR3 protein: CASSIQAGQGPSPLHF. Here the CDR3 DNA reads TGTGCCAGTAGCATCCAAGCGGGACAGGGACCATCACCCCTCCACTTT. The chain couples TRBV19 to TRBJ1-6; 9 bases line up with TRBD1. Germline V gene sequence: CDR1 LNHDA, CDR2 SQIVND (reference sequence). V shed 6 bases and J 10 bases; nucleotides not matched to a gene: 13. CDR3 length equals 16 residues.

The chain recombines TRBV7-3 with TRBJ2-1; D is perhaps TRBD1 (5 bases). The length of the CDR3 is 11 residues. The germline V and J ends were trimmed by 2 bases and 10 bases, with 6 bases remaining between them. Germline CDR1 SGHTA, CDR2 FQGTGA. The DNA for the CDR3 is TGTGCCAGCAGCTTAGCAGGGGAGCAGTTCTTC. It encodes CASSLAGEQFF.

The V and J genes are TRBV4-1 and TRBJ1-3; 9 bases are a match to TRBD1. J was trimmed by 4 bases and V by 1 base; bases with no gene match: 2. Germline-derived CDR1 and CDR2 are MGHRA and YSYEKL. The CDR3 sequence is 15 residues long. The chain's CDR3 is CASSQGDRVGNTIYF. In DNA, the CDR3 is TGCGCCAGCAGCCAAGGGGACAGGGTAGGAAACACCATATATTTT.

This clone was detected a few times. The chain uses TRBV10-1 and TRBJ1-2; D not certain. V lost 5 bases and J lost 2, with 9 bases in between. The germline V gene has CDR1 WNHNN and CDR2 SYGVQD (reference sequence). The CDR3 consists of 13 residues. CDR3 sequence reads: CASSLGPNYGYTF. The CDR3 bases are TGCGCCAGCAGTCTCGGTCCCAACTATGGCTACACCTTC.

Here the CDR3 reads CATSDRSGGRETQYF. In nucleotides, the CDR3 is TGTGCCACCAGTGATCGGTCAGGGGGCAGGGAGACCCAGTACTTC. V is TRBV24-1 and J is TRBJ2-5; 8 bases are shared with TRBD1. CDR3 length equals 15 residues. Per germline, CDR1 KGHDR and CDR2 SFDVKD. V lost 3 bases to trimming and J lost 5 bases; unmatched junction nucleotides: 7.

This chain uses TRBV29-1 with TRBJ2-7; 7 bases fit TRBD2. CDR3 length: 13 residues. The junction had 6 bases not matched to a gene; V was cut back by 3 bases and J by 4 bases. The germline V gene has CDR1 SQVTM and CDR2 ANQGSEA. The CDR3 protein is CSVEREYPYEQYF. The CDR3 nucleotides are TGCAGCGTTGAGCGGGAGTATCCGTACGAGCAGTACTTC.